This TCR beta chain was recovered during a study of blood T cells in healthy people across ages (dated by TCRdb to between 2014 and 2016). In the study overall: Template switching captured roughly one uniquely barcoded TCR beta cDNA molecule per two T cells in model experiments. Using the same blood draw, the study looked at two additional independent replicas of 1 million unique cDNA reads for two donors, one aged 18 to 30 and the other aged 80 or older. Four age groups were formed from the donors: young (average roughly 16 years), middle-aged (approximately 40), aged (approximately 60) and long-lived (less than 85). To avoid experimental bias, donors of different ages were distributed randomly across sequencing lanes. The study measured age-related changes in TCR beta repertoire diversity using deep sequencing normalized with unique cDNA molecular identifiers. What the authors observed across the whole study: Because the CMV infection status of the donors was unknown, age-related changes in expanded clonotypes may potentially have been confounded. Observed TCR beta diversity per million T cells fell roughly linearly with age, and a significant reduction was already apparent by age roughly 40. Estimates of total diversity based on one million sequenced T cells were regarded as lower bounds and as underestimates. Since profiling was done on bulk unsorted PBMCs, naive and antigen-experienced compartments could not be conclusively compared. Compared with the aged group, the long-lived group had more naive CD4+ T cells, fewer expanded clones and increased TCR diversity, suggesting age selection. The percentage of naive T cells measured by flow cytometry correlated strongly with observed TCR beta diversity.

A word on this clonotype: This receptor's antigen is unknown. Base qualities are missing; no much larger clone stands one base away.

The approximately 40 donors, aged about 6 to 95 years, were systemically healthy Caucasian individuals from Russia. About 10 milliliters of peripheral blood were collected from each donor into EDTA-treated Vacutainer tubes. PBMCs were isolated by Ficoll-Paque density-gradient centrifugation, with at least 7 million obtained per sample. Trizol reagent was used to extract total RNA from PBMCs, with at least 6 micrograms per sample. For every donor, flow cytometry on a PBMC aliquot measured the percentage of naive CD45RAhigh/CD27high T cells. Libraries were prepared through 5' RACE. A second PCR of about 6 to 11 cycles was performed with a sample-barcoded 5' primer and a J-beta primer mix. Each TCR beta cDNA molecule received a unique molecular identifier from a template-switch 5' adaptor carrying 12 random nucleotides. At least 2.5 million CDR3-containing paired-end reads were obtained from each sample. The Mint cDNA synthesis kit, primed by a TRBC-specific oligonucleotide, was used to synthesize first-strand cDNA from all RNA. After uracil-DNA glycosylase treatment, a first 18-cycle PCR used universal primers M1SS and BC2_uni_R on all cDNA. The paper's data handling went like this. Normalization of each sample was performed by random selection of 1 million high-quality reads, each carrying a distinct molecular identifier. Instead of being binned into consensus sequences, reads with shared molecular identifiers were discarded. MiTCR, run with a Q25 quality threshold and the strictest error-elimination algorithm, handled CDR3 identification, clonotype clustering and error correction. Lower-bound total TCR beta diversity was estimated with a nonparametric unseen species model using Euler transformation. TCRdb reran the public reads through fastp at Q25 and MiXCR, keeping productive beta chains. CDR3 protein duplicates are merged, each entry listing the most common genes and DNA. For this entry, the V and J calls and clone size follow TCRdb and not the study's own pipeline. This sample is represented by roughly 1.9 million distinct CDR3 sequences; 30% to 40% of them were singletons. 23% of the sample rests with the top ten.

Unmatched junction bases come to 12, with V trimmed by 5 bases and J by 1 base. Counted from cysteine to phenylalanine, this CDR3 has 16 amino acids. Only CDR3 DNA is held: 48 bases, read in frame from base 1. From a lookup of the germline V gene (reference sequence), CDR1 and CDR2 are DFQATT and SNEGSKA. Material for sequencing was blood. The receptor chain draws on TRBV20-1 and TRBJ2-3, with TRBD2 identical over 7 junction bases. The source of this sequence is a human donor in good health. CDR3 loop: CSAWGSGGGGTDTQYF. DNA sequence: TGCAGTGCTTGGGGGTCAGGCGGGGGTGGCACAGATACGCAGTATTTT.